This T cell receptor beta chain was sequenced during a study of chemoradiotherapy in HPV16-positive cancers (dated 2022 in TCRdb). With respect to the entire study: Candidate HPV-specific T-cell clones and common TCR motifs were defined by functional T-cell assays performed on cells from two HPV16-positive patients. TCR repertoires from 86 patients with HPV-related cancers were then used to track the candidate HPV-specific TCRs and motifs. The study asked whether T-cell immunity against the HPV oncoproteins E6 and E7 changes during chemoradiotherapy and whether it affects survival.

The CDR3 starts with the cysteine, ends with the phenylalanine, and has 19 residues. Left in the record is the CDR3 DNA by itself, 57 bases read in frame from the first base. CDR1 KGHSH and CDR2 LQKENI were looked up in the germline V gene. V is cut back by 2 bases and J by 1 base, with 13 bases in the junction unmatched. Repertoires were sampled repeatedly over the course of chemoradiotherapy, so clonal expansion could be followed in the tumor microenvironment. Broad study findings and their caveats: In HPV16-positive patients, expansion of HPV-responsive T cells during chemoradiotherapy was found to be associated with improved recurrence-free survival. Expansion of candidate HPV-specific clones and E7-related TCR motifs was observed in the tumor microenvironment during treatment, whereas no such expansion was observed for non-HPV-specific T cells. Only a couple of HPV16-positive patients were used to derive the functional definition of HPV-specific T cells, and the survival association was reported for HPV16-positive patients.

The library relied on the immunoSEQ multiplex PCR assay. TCRdb holds this immuneACCESS table with in-frame rearrangements only. Some clones are missing; in checked studies, unresolved V genes explain under half, and the rest has no known cause. This sample gives roughly 5,000 clones in total; approximately 89% of them show up just once. 22% of the sample is taken by the ten largest. With regard to this clone: No cognate antigen has been identified for it. Base qualities are missing; no much larger clone stands one base away.

The chain couples TRBV18 to TRBJ2-4; 8 central bases correspond to TRBD2. This material consisted of blood, taken from a patient who underwent chemoradiotherapy. The origin of this receptor is a human donor with HPV-associated anogenital cancer. The CDR3 has the sequence CASSPLPLGGLGAKNIQYF. The base sequence is TGTGCCAGCTCACCATTGCCACTGGGGGGACTAGGGGCCAAAAACATTCAGTACTTC.